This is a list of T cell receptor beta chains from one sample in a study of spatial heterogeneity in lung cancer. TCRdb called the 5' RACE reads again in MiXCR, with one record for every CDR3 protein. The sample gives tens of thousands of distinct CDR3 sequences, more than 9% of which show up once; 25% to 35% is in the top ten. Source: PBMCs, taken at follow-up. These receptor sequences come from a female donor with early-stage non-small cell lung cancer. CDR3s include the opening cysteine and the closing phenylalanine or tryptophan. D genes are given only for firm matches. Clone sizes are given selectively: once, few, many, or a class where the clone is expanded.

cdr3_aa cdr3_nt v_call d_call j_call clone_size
CSARDLTGPSGPGFSNEQFF TGCAGTGCTAGAGACCTGACAGGGCCCTCCGGTCCAGGCTTCTCCAATGAGCAGTTCTTC TRBV20-1 TRBD1 TRBJ2-1 few
CASSFLAGTNTEAFF TGTGCCAGCAGTTTTTTGGCCGGAACCAACACTGAAGCTTTCTTT TRBV28 . TRBJ1-1 few
CASSSGTGVLSGNTIYF TGTGCCAGCAGCTCCGGGACAGGGGTCCTCTCTGGAAACACCATATATTTT TRBV11-2 TRBD1 TRBJ1-3 many
CASSLWVGGTQYF TGTGCCAGCAGCTTATGGGTCGGGGGGACCCAGTACTTC TRBV7-4 . TRBJ2-5 .
CASLDGYNEQFF TGTGCCAGCCTGGACGGGTACAATGAGCAGTTCTTC TRBV3-1 . TRBJ2-1 many
CASSLLPGGNQPQHF TGCGCCAGCAGCTTGCTCCCGGGCGGGAATCAGCCCCAGCATTTT TRBV5-1 . TRBJ1-5 few
CASSYGGTEAFF TGTGCCAGCAGTTACGGGGGGACTGAAGCTTTCTTT TRBV6-6 . TRBJ1-1 many
CASSLPGPSDQETQYF TGTGCCAGCAGCTTACCGGGGCCTTCCGACCAAGAGACCCAGTACTTC TRBV5-6 . TRBJ2-5 many
CASSYRNRANTGELFF TGTGCCAGCAGCTATCGAAACAGGGCGAACACCGGGGAGCTGTTTTTT TRBV7-6 . TRBJ2-2 .
CASSQSTVDQPQHF TGTGCCAGCAGCCAATCTACGGTTGATCAGCCCCAGCATTTT TRBV3-1 . TRBJ1-5 many
CAISESRQIWVF TGTGCCATCAGTGAGTCTAGACAAATTTGGGTCTTC TRBV10-3 . TRBJ2-1 many
CASSPSEGTWNTGELFF TGTGCCAGCAGCCCATCGGAAGGGACATGGAACACCGGGGAGCTGTTTTTT TRBV4-2 . TRBJ2-2 few
CASSLPDGNTGELFF TGTGCTAGCAGCCTCCCGGACGGAAACACCGGGGAGCTGTTTTTT TRBV7-7 . TRBJ2-2 .
CASSFEGSSTDTQYF TGTGCCAGCAGCTTTGAGGGGTCAAGCACAGATACGCAGTATTTT TRBV7-9 . TRBJ2-3 few
CASSPRDKDSETQYF TGTGCCAGCAGCCCCCGGGACAAAGATTCAGAGACCCAGTACTTC TRBV7-9 . TRBJ2-5 many
CASSQSLDRGYAEAFF TGCGCCAGCAGCCAAAGCCTGGACAGGGGGTACGCTGAAGCTTTCTTT TRBV4-3 TRBD1 TRBJ1-1 many
CASSYPTGGPEAFF TGTGCCAGCAGCTATCCGACAGGGGGGCCTGAAGCTTTCTTT TRBV12-3/TRBV12-4 TRBD1 TRBJ1-1 many
CSAIQWTSLQTQYF TGCAGTGCTATCCAATGGACCAGCTTGCAGACCCAGTACTTC TRBV20-1 . TRBJ2-5 .
CASSLGGSRTQYF TGTGCCAGCAGCTTAGGAGGCAGTCGTACGCAGTATTTT TRBV11-2 . TRBJ2-3 many
CASPRCLTGGPGGETQYF TGTGCCAGTCCTCGATGTCTCACGGGGGGGCCGGGAGGAGAGACCCAGTACTTC TRBV6-4 TRBD2 TRBJ2-5 .
CASSPTESSYNEQFF TGTGCCAGCAGTCCGACAGAGAGCTCCTACAATGAGCAGTTCTTC TRBV27 . TRBJ2-1 .
CASSQLGQGNTGELFF TGTGCCAGCAGCCAGCTCGGACAGGGGAACACCGGGGAGCTGTTTTTT TRBV4-2 TRBD1 TRBJ2-2 few
CASSQSGSVGTEAFF TGTGCCAGCAGCCAATCGGGTTCAGTCGGCACTGAAGCTTTCTTT TRBV4-2 . TRBJ1-1 many
CASSVVLSDLWLMNTEAFF TGTGCCAGCAGCGTAGTTTTGTCTGACCTGTGGTTAATGAACACTGAAGCTTTCTTT TRBV9 . TRBJ1-1 many
CASSTDRGTEAFF TGCGCCAGCAGCACCGACAGGGGTACTGAAGCTTTCTTT TRBV5-1 TRBD1 TRBJ1-1 many
CASSLAGGPDIQYF TGTGCCAGCAGCTTAGCGGGGGGGCCGGACATTCAGTACTTC TRBV7-8 . TRBJ2-4 .
CASSDGGSNQPQHF TGTGCCAGCAGTGATGGGGGGAGCAATCAGCCCCAGCATTTT TRBV2 . TRBJ1-5 few
CASSQPGGAPGELFF TGCGCCAGCAGCCAACCCGGGGGGGCCCCCGGGGAGCTGTTTTTT TRBV4-1 TRBD2 TRBJ2-2 .
CASTGLGGTNTGELFF TGTGCCAGCACCGGTCTCGGGGGCACGAACACCGGGGAGCTGTTTTTT TRBV28 . TRBJ2-2 few
CASSQDTSGATDTQYF TGTGCCAGCAGCCAAGATACTTCGGGGGCCACAGATACGCAGTATTTT TRBV14 . TRBJ2-3 few
CASHPGTNSYSNQPQHF TGTGCCAGCCACCCCGGGACAAATTCCTATAGCAATCAGCCCCAGCATTTT TRBV6-6 . TRBJ1-5 many
CASSPTLGDYNEQFF TGTGCCAGCAGTCCAACCCTGGGCGACTACAATGAGCAGTTCTTC TRBV28 . TRBJ2-1 many
CASSFRDRARSYTF TGTGCCAGCAGCTTCCGGGACAGGGCGAGGAGCTACACCTTC TRBV11-2 TRBD1 TRBJ1-2 few
CASSLGAGGPSTDTQYF TGTGCCAGCAGCTTAGGGGCTGGGGGCCCAAGCACAGATACGCAGTATTTT TRBV5-4 . TRBJ2-3 .
CASSQDPGVNNEQFF TGTGCCAGCAGCCAAGATCCGGGAGTCAACAATGAGCAGTTCTTC TRBV3-1 . TRBJ2-1 many
CASSQDLGTEAFF TGTGCCAGCAGCCAAGATCTGGGCACTGAAGCTTTCTTT TRBV14 . TRBJ1-1 many
CASSNQGQGTNYGYTF TGTGCCAGCAGCAATCAAGGACAGGGCACTAACTATGGCTACACCTTC TRBV7-8 TRBD1 TRBJ1-2 .
CASSLVGAGTEAFF TGCGCCAGCAGCTTGGTGGGAGCGGGCACTGAAGCTTTCTTT TRBV5-1 . TRBJ1-1 many
CASSLNRGDNEQFF TGTGCCAGCAGCTTAAACAGGGGGGACAATGAGCAGTTCTTC TRBV7-9 TRBD1 TRBJ2-1 few
CASSELAGGQDTQYF TGTGCCAGCAGTGAACTAGCGGGGGGGCAGGATACGCAGTATTTT TRBV28 TRBD2 TRBJ2-3 .
CGARVGAYNEQFF TGCGGTGCTAGAGTCGGAGCCTACAATGAGCAGTTCTTC TRBV20-1 . TRBJ2-1 .
CASRNTGGRDGYTF TGTGCCAGCAGAAACACAGGGGGACGGGATGGCTACACCTTC TRBV6-5 TRBD1 TRBJ1-2 few
CASSMGATDTQYF TGTGCCAGTAGTATGGGGGCGACAGATACGCAGTATTTT TRBV19 . TRBJ2-3 many
CASSPFEHLGSYNEQFF TGTGCCAGCAGCCCATTTGAGCACTTAGGCTCCTACAATGAGCAGTTCTTC TRBV11-2 . TRBJ2-1 few
CASSLLAGTDTQYF TGCGCCAGCAGCTTGCTAGCGGGAACAGATACGCAGTATTTT TRBV5-1 TRBD2 TRBJ2-3 few
CASSLAVRSDTQYF TGTGCCAGCAGCTTAGCTGTTCGCTCAGATACGCAGTATTTT TRBV11-2 . TRBJ2-3 few
CSLTGTVGMNTEAFF TGCAGCTTAACCGGGACCGTCGGCATGAACACTGAAGCTTTCTTT TRBV29-1 . TRBJ1-1 .
CAISEAVRAADTQYF TGTGCCATCAGTGAGGCCGTCAGGGCGGCAGATACGCAGTATTTT TRBV10-3 . TRBJ2-3 few
CASKLLPGELFF TGTGCCAGCAAACTGTTACCCGGGGAGCTGTTTTTT TRBV2 . TRBJ2-2 few
CSARAPSSYEQYF TGCAGTGCTAGAGCCCCTAGCTCCTACGAGCAGTACTTC TRBV20-1 . TRBJ2-7 many
CASSLLDGSNSPLHF TGTGCCAGCAGCTTACTAGACGGATCTAATTCACCCCTCCACTTT TRBV7-2 . TRBJ1-6 .
CASRLIGVNEQYF TGTGCCAGCAGACTCATAGGAGTAAACGAGCAGTACTTC TRBV28 . TRBJ2-7 many
CASSWTWDSSYNEQFF TGTGCCAGCAGCTGGACATGGGACTCCTCCTACAATGAGCAGTTCTTC TRBV5-5 . TRBJ2-1 .
CASSQIILRGNTEAFF TGTGCCAGCAGCCAAATCATTTTGCGGGGGAACACTGAAGCTTTCTTT TRBV3-1 . TRBJ1-1 many
CASSFAINTEAFF TGTGCCAGCAGTTTCGCCATTAACACTGAAGCTTTCTTT TRBV12-3/TRBV12-4 . TRBJ1-1 medium-sized
CASSLVRQGTNYGYTF TGTGCCAGCAGTTTAGTTCGACAGGGAACTAACTATGGCTACACCTTC TRBV28 TRBD1 TRBJ1-2 many
CASSRQESSGANVLTF TGCGCCAGCAGCCGACAGGAGAGCTCTGGGGCCAACGTCCTGACTTTC TRBV5-1 . TRBJ2-6 few